This T cell receptor (beta chain) is drawn from a study of OX40 agonist ivuxolimab in advanced cancers. TCRdb's table, derived via immunoSEQ multiplex PCR, lists solely in-frame clones and lacks some. The profile shows about 15,000 clones, roughly 80% of them singletons. The germline V gene encodes CDR1 SNHLY and CDR2 FYNNEI. The ends were cut back, 5 bases at V and 0 bases at J, with 7 bases in the middle. The CDR3 spans 14 residues. The material was CD4+ or CD8+ T cells sorted from blood, obtained in a trial of the OX40 agonist ivuxolimab. The clonotype originates from an adult with an advanced solid tumor such as melanoma, head and neck, liver or kidney cancer. The chain carries TRBV2 and TRBJ2-2; D is unresolved. In DNA form, the CDR3 reads TGTGCCAGCAGTAGGACCTCGAACACCGGGGAGCTGTTTTTT. This translates into CASSRTSNTGELFF.